This T cell receptor (beta chain) came from a study of CD8 T cells in ankylosing spondylitis. On this clonotype itself: Its target is unknown.

Broader study findings: Disease-linked clones displayed a CD8+ phenotype and appeared relatively rarely in peripheral blood. Some motif variants had been reported before (in reactive arthritis synovial fluid and blood). From matched ankylosing spondylitis synovial fluid, disease-linked clones were reportedly recovered at significantly enriched levels. A TCR beta motif of 7 or 8 highly homologous variants appeared characteristic of ankylosing spondylitis blood.

The CDR3 consists of 15 residues. The ends were cut back, 6 bases at V and 2 bases at J, with 16 bases in the middle. Using its own MiXCR run on the 5' RACE reads, TCRdb lists one record per CDR3 protein. The data show 300,000 to 350,000 distinct CDR3 sequences, with 14% to 15% seen just once and about 1% held by the top ten. Sequencing was carried out using blood, either unsorted or a sorted T cell fraction (not recorded which). The rearrangement uses TRBV12-3 or TRBV12-4 and TRBJ1-2, with D perhaps matching TRBD1 (5 bases). This clonotype was obtained from a male donor with ankylosing spondylitis or in good health (not recorded which). The CDR3 region is CASRRTGTANYGYTF. Written as DNA, the CDR3 is TGTGCCAGCAGGAGAACCGGGACGGCAAACTATGGCTACACCTTC.